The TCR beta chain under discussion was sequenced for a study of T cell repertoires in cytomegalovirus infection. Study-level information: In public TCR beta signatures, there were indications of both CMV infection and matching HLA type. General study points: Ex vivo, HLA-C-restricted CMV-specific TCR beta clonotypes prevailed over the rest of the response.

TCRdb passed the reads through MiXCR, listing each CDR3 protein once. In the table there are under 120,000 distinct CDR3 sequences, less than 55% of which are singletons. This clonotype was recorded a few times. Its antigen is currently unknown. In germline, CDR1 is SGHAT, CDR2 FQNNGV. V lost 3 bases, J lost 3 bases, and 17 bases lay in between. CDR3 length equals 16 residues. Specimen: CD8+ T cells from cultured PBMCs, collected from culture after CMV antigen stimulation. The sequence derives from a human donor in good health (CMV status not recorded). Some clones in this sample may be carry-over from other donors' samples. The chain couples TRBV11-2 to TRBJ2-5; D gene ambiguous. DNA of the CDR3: TGTGCCAGCAGCTTGGGCCAGCGCCCAAGGGAAGAGACCCAGTACTTC. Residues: CASSLGQRPREETQYF. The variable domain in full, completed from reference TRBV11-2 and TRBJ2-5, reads EAGVAQSPRYKIIEKRQSVAFWCNPISGHATLYWYQQILGQGPKLLIQFQNNGVVDDSQLPKDRFSAERLKGVDSTLKIQPAKLEDSAVYLCASSLGQRPREETQYFGPGTRLLVL.